The 20 T cell receptor beta chains given below trace back to one sample, sequenced in a study of shared clonotypes between healthy human individuals. It was CD45RO-negative cells, positively selected for CCR7, that made up naive CD8 cells, with terminally differentiated effector memory CD45RA+ cells excluded. Libraries were prepared by immunoSEQ multiplex PCR; TCRdb keeps only in-frame clonotypes and omits some of them. The profile shows under 2,000,000 clones, over 85% of them singletons. The sequencing input was naive CD8+ T cells sorted from blood. Receptors were obtained from a man aged 18 to 35 in good health.

The chain is built from TRBV28 and TRBJ2-3; maybe TRBD2 (6 bases). The germline CDR1 and CDR2 sequences are MDHEN and SYDVKM. V was clipped by 2 bases and J by 6 bases, with 12 bases between them. The CDR3 loop spans 14 amino acids. The CDR3 coding sequence is TGTGCCAGCAGTTTAAGGAGGGAGGAGGATACGCAGTATTTT. Amino acids: CASSLRREEDTQYF.

The chain recombines TRBV25-1 with TRBJ2-7; D ambiguous. V lost 4 bases and J lost 4, with 8 bases in between. Per germline, CDR1 MGHDK and CDR2 SYGVNS. CDR3 length: 12 amino acids. The CDR3 sequence is CASSGSLYEQYF. The DNA of the CDR3 is TGTGCCAGCAGTGGGTCTTTATACGAGCAGTACTTC.

V gene TRBV5-4 combines with J gene TRBJ2-4; 7 bases fit TRBD2. The V segment lost 0 bases and the J segment 0 bases; nucleotides outside the gene matches: 6. Per the germline V gene, CDR1 is SGHNT and CDR2 is YYREEE (reference sequence). The CDR3 runs to 17 residues. CDR3 amino acids: CASSLDGGSLAKNIQYF. CDR3 in DNA: TGTGCCAGCAGCTTGGATGGCGGGAGTTTAGCCAAAAACATTCAGTACTTC.

This clone has a single count. The V call is TRBV5-6, the J call TRBJ2-3; D might be TRBD1 (5 bases). The germline V gene encodes CDR1 SGHDT and CDR2 YYEEEE. V lost 4 bases to trimming and J lost 6 bases, with 12 bases between them. This CDR3 comprises 13 residues. The CDR3 region is CASSRDSVDTQYF. CDR3 nucleotide sequence: TGTGCCAGCAGCCGAGACAGCGTTGATACGCAGTATTTT.

This rearrangement joins TRBV6-6 to TRBJ1-4; D might be TRBD1 (5 bases). This CDR3 has 15 amino acids. Trimming took off 2 bases at V and 6 bases at J, with 13 bases between the two ends. Germline values: CDR1 MNHNY, CDR2 SVGAGI (reference sequence). CDR3 in amino acids: CASSYGGRADEKLFF. The DNA of the CDR3 is TGTGCCAGCAGTTACGGCGGCAGGGCGGATGAAAAACTGTTTTTT.

In the case of this clone: Other DNA sequences in the same sample also yield this CDR3. The genes are TRBV6-5 and TRBJ2-2; the D gene is possibly TRBD2 (6 bases). Germline CDR1 MNHEY, CDR2 SVGAGI. The length of the CDR3 is 16 residues. V lost 0 bases to trimming and J lost 1 base, with 9 bases between them. The CDR3 DNA follows: TGTGCCAGCAGTTACTCGGGAGGCCTGAACACCGGGGAGCTGTTTTTT. Protein: CASSYSGGLNTGELFF.

This chain joins TRBV10-2 and TRBJ2-5; no clear D. Per the germline V gene, CDR1 is WSHSY and CDR2 is SAAADI. The V and J ends lost 10 bases and 5 bases respectively, with 8 bases between them. The CDR3 is 10 residues long. CDR3 sequence: CATSGETQYF. The CDR3 DNA sequence: TGCGCCACTTCCGGGGAGACCCAGTACTTC.

The V call is TRBV19, the J call TRBJ1-3; D is possibly TRBD1 (6 bases). From germline, CDR1 is LNHDA and CDR2 SQIVND (reference sequence). The CDR3 is made up of 16 amino acids. V lost 7 bases to trimming and J lost 2 bases, with 18 bases between them. The CDR3 protein is CASTDGEAGAGNTIYF. The CDR3 region has the DNA TGTGCCAGTACCGATGGAGAGGCAGGGGCTGGAAACACCATATATTTT. Full variable domain (outside the CDR3, taken from reference TRBV19 and TRBJ1-3): DGGITQSPKYLFRKEGQNVTLSCEQNLNHDAMYWYRQDPGQGLRLIYYSQIVNDFQKGDIAEGYSVSREKKESFPLTVTSAQKNPTAFYLCASTDGEAGAGNTIYFGEGSWLTVV.

The chain links TRBV15 to TRBJ1-2; no clear D. With 0 bases removed from V and 4 bases from J, the gap between germline ends came to 12 bases. The CDR3 consists of 15 residues. Germline values: CDR1 LNHNV, CDR2 YYDKDF (reference sequence). This chain's CDR3 is CATSRELGWSYGYTF. The CDR3 region has the DNA TGTGCCACCAGCAGAGAGCTGGGATGGAGCTATGGCTACACCTTC.

The chain is built from TRBV2 and TRBJ2-7, with unresolved D. The CDR3 is 12 amino acids. Germline V lookup: CDR1 SNHLY, CDR2 FYNNEI. V was cut by 10 bases and J by 1 base, with 11 bases left in between. The CDR3 DNA sequence: TGTGCCACCACGAAAGCATCCTACGAGCAGTACTTC. This gives the protein CATTKASYEQYF.

This clone was observed a single time. The chain joins TRBV7-9 to TRBJ2-7; 11 nucleotides line up with TRBD2. Germline CDR1 is SEHNR and CDR2 is FQNEAQ (reference sequence). V trimming: 5 bases; J trimming: 5 bases; junction bases outside the gene matches: 11. The CDR3 consists of 16 residues. The CDR3 coding sequence is TGTGCCAGCAGCCTTACGAAAACTAGCGGGAGCCACGAGCAGTACTTC. This sequence encodes CASSLTKTSGSHEQYF. Filled out from reference TRBV7-9 and TRBJ2-7, the complete variable domain reads DTGVSQNPRHKITKRGQNVTFRCDPISEHNRLYWYRQTLGQGPEFLTYFQNEAQLEKSRLLSDRFSAERPKGSFSTLEIQRTEQGDSAMYLCASSLTKTSGSHEQYFGPGTRLTVT.

A word on this clone: The same CDR3 also results from other DNA sequences found in this sample. V and J are TRBV4-1 and TRBJ2-7; TRBD1 aligns across 10 bases. CDR1 is MGHRA and CDR2 is YSYEKL in the germline V gene. CDR3 length: 15 residues. With 3 bases clipped from V and 2 bases from J, the junction kept 4 bases outside the gene matches. CDR3 bases: TGCGCCAGCAGCCACCGGGACAGGGGACCCTACGAGCAGTACTTC. Translated, it gives CASSHRDRGPYEQYF.

About this clone: Other DNA sequences in the same sample also yield this CDR3. CDR3 protein: CASSPRQGPSYNEQFF. The DNA of the CDR3 is TGTGCCAGCAGTCCCCGACAGGGTCCATCCTACAATGAGCAGTTCTTC. This chain uses TRBV27 with TRBJ2-1, with 7 positions matching TRBD1. The germline V gene has CDR1 MNHEY and CDR2 SMNVEV (reference sequence). The length of the CDR3 is 16 residues. Germline trimming cut 5 bases from V and 1 base from J; bases unmatched to any gene: 8.

This chain joins TRBV19 and TRBJ2-3, with 8 positions matching TRBD2. The CDR3 consists of 16 residues. The J segment lost 0 bases and the V segment lost 3 bases, leaving 5 bases of the junction unmatched. Germline lookup yields CDR1 LNHDA and CDR2 SQIVND (reference sequence). This CDR3 is CASSIGSGESTDTQYF. CDR3 coding DNA: TGTGCCAGTAGTATTGGTAGCGGGGAGAGCACAGATACGCAGTATTTT.

The chain recombines TRBV4-1 with TRBJ1-6; 10 nucleotides agree with TRBD1. The CDR3 is 19 amino acids. Germline CDR1 reads MGHRA; CDR2 reads YSYEKL. The junction had 13 bases not matched to a gene; V was cut back by 1 base and J by 7 bases. The CDR3 reads CASSQAVGTGEFGNSPLHF. As DNA, the CDR3 is TGCGCCAGCAGCCAAGCCGTGGGGACAGGGGAGTTTGGGAATTCACCCCTCCACTTT.

The J gene is TRBJ2-5, the V gene TRBV2; 7 bases fit TRBD1. Germline assignment: CDR1 SNHLY and CDR2 FYNNEI. J lost 4 bases, V lost 6 bases, and 8 bases had no gene match. This CDR3 is built from 14 residues. The CDR3 loop reads CASRPGQQIETQYF. The CDR3 DNA reads as TGTGCCAGCAGGCCGGGACAGCAAATAGAGACCCAGTACTTC.

The chain has TRBV7-2 and TRBJ1-3; 7 bases line up with TRBD1. V was clipped by 3 bases and J by 0 bases; unmatched bases: 5. The germline CDR1 and CDR2 sequences are SGHTA and FQGNSA. The CDR3 extends over 16 amino acids. CDR3 DNA sequence: TGTGCCAGCAGCTTCCAGGGGGAGAACTCTGGAAACACCATATATTTT. Amino acids: CASSFQGENSGNTIYF.

V usage is TRBV10-3 and J usage is TRBJ1-1; D is ambiguous. The ends were cut back, 2 bases at V and 2 bases at J, with 21 bases in the middle. Germline loops: CDR1 ENHRY, CDR2 SYGVKD. There are 18 residues in the CDR3. The CDR3 DNA reads TGTGCCATCAGTGAGGGCCAGCTTTCGACCTTTTCAAACACTGAAGCTTTCTTT. Translated, it gives CAISEGQLSTFSNTEAFF.

V gene TRBV7-2 combines with J gene TRBJ2-1; D unresolved. The ends were cut back, 2 bases at V and 0 bases at J, with 2 bases in the middle. Looked up from germline, CDR1 is SGHTA and CDR2 is FQGNSA. The CDR3 runs to 13 residues. As DNA, the CDR3 is TGTGCCAGCAGCTTATACTCCTACAATGAGCAGTTCTTC. Translating gives CASSLYSYNEQFF. The whole variable domain, remainder taken from reference TRBV7-2 and TRBJ2-1, is GAGVSQSPSNKVTEKGKDVELRCDPISGHTALYWYRQSLGQGLEFLIYFQGNSAPDKSGLPSDRFSAERTGGSVSTLTIQRTQQEDSAVYLCASSLYSYNEQFFGPGTRLTVL.

The chain recombines TRBV10-1 with TRBJ1-4; D gene uncertain. The CDR3 loop spans 14 amino acids. V was trimmed by 6 bases and J by 0 bases, leaving 8 bases between them. CDR1 WNHNN and CDR2 SYGVQD come from the germline V gene (reference sequence). CDR3 bases: TGCGCCAGCAGCATGGCAGCAACTAATGAAAAACTGTTTTTT. It codes for CASSMAATNEKLFF.